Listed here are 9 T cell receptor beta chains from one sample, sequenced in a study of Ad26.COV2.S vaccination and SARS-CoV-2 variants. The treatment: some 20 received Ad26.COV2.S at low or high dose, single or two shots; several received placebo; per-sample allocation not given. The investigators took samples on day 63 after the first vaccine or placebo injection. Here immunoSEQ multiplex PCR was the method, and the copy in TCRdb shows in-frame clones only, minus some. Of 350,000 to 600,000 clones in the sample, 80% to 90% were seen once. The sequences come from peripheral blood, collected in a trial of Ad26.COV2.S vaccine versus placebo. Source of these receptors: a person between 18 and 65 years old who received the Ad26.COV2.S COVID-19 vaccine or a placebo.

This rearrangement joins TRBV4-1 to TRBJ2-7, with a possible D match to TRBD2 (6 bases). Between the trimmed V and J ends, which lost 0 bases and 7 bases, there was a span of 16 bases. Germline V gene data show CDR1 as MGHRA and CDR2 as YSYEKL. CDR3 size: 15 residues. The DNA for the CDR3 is TGCGCCAGCAGCCAAGATCTAGCTGGAGGGATAGAGCAGTACTTC. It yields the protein CASSQDLAGGIEQYF.

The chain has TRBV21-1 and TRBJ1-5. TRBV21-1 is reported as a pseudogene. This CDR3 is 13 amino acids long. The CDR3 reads CASLGYSNQPQHF. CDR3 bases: TGTGCCAGCTTGGGTTATAGCAATCAGCCCCAGCATTTT.

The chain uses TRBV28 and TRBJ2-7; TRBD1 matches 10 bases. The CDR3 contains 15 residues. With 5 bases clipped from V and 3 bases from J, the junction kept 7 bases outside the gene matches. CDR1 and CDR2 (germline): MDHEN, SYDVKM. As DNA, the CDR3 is TGTGCCAGCAGTGCGCCGGGACAGGGGAACTACGAGCAGTACTTC. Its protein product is CASSAPGQGNYEQYF.

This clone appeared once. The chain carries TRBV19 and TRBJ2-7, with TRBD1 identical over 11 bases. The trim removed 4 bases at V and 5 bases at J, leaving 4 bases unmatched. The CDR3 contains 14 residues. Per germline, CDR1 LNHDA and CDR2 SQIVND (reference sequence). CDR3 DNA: TGTGCCAGTAGTACCGGACAGGGGGCCCACGAGCAGTACTTC. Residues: CASSTGQGAHEQYF.

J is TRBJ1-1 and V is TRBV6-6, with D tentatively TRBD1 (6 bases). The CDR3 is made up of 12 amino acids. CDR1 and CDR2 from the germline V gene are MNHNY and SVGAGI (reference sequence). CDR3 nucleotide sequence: TGTGCTGCCTTGGCAGGGGCACAAGAAGCTTTCTTT. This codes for CAALAGAQEAFF.

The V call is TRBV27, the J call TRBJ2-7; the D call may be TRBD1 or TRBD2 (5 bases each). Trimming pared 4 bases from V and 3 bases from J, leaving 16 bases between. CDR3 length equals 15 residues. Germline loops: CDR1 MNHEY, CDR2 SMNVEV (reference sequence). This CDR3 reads CASSWDGRRIYEQYF. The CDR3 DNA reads TGTGCCAGCAGTTGGGACGGACGGAGGATCTACGAGCAGTACTTC.

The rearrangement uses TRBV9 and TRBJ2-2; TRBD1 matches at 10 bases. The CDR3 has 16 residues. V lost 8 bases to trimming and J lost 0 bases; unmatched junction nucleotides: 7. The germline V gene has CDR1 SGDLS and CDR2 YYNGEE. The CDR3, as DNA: TGTGCCAGTAGGACAGGGGGAACTTCGAACACCGGGGAGCTGTTTTTT. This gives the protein CASRTGGTSNTGELFF.

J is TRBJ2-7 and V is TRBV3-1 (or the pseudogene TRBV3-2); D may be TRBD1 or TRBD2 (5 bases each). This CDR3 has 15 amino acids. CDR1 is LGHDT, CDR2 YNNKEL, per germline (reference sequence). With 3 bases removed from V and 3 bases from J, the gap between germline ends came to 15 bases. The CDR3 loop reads CASSHGTHVRYEQYF. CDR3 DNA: TGTGCCAGCAGCCACGGGACGCACGTCCGCTACGAGCAGTACTTC.

The CDR3 reads CASSLDPNTEAFF. The DNA of the CDR3 is TGTGCCAGCAGCTTAGACCCGAACACTGAAGCTTTCTTT. The chain couples TRBV7-3 to TRBJ1-1; D is uncertain. The CDR3 sequence is 13 residues long. With 2 bases removed from V and 1 base from J, the gap between germline ends came to 5 bases. Per the germline V gene, CDR1 is SGHTA and CDR2 is FQGTGA.